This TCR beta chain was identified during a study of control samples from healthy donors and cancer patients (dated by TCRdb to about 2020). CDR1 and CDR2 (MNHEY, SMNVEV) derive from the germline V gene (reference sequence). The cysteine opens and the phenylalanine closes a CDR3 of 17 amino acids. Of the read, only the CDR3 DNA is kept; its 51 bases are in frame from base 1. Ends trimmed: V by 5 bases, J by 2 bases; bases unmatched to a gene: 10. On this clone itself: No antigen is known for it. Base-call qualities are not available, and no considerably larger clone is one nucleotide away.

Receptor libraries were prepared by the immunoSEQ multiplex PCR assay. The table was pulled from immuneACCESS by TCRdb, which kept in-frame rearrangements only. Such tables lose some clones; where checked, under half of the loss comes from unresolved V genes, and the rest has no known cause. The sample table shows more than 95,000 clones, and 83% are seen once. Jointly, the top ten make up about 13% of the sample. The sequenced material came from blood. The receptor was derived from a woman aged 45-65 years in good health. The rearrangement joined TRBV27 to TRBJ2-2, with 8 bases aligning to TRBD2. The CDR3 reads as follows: CASSLGLVRENTGELFF. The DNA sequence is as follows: TGTGCCAGCAGTCTGGGACTAGTGAGGGAAAACACCGGGGAGCTGTTTTTT.